One and the same sample provided the 31 T cell receptor beta chains below, sequenced in a study of blood T cell repertoires in COVID-19. This table comes from immunoSEQ multiplex PCR, and its TCRdb copy is limited to in-frame clones, with some not included. The table has about 150,000 clones, 70% to 90% seen once. Source material: peripheral blood. Receptors were obtained from a man in his fifties with active or convalescent COVID-19.

V and J are TRBV4-2 and TRBJ2-5; 11 nucleotides match TRBD2. Per the germline V gene, CDR1 is LGHNA and CDR2 is YNFKEQ. V shed 3 bases and J 2 bases; nucleotides not matched to a gene: 2. The CDR3 is 15 amino acids. Here the CDR3 DNA reads TGTGCCAGCAGCCACTTAGCGGGGGGGCAAGAGACCCAGTACTTC. It is translated as CASSHLAGGQETQYF.

The CDR3 loop reads CAPRPGQGYSPLHF. CDR3 in DNA: TGTGCTCCCCGGCCGGGACAGGGTTATTCACCCCTCCACTTT. The chain employs TRBV6-5 and TRBJ1-6; 9 bases are a match to TRBD1. Looked up from germline, CDR1 is MNHEY and CDR2 is SVGAGI. The CDR3 is 14 amino acids.

The rearrangement joins TRBV9 to TRBJ2-1, with a possible D match to TRBD2 (5 bases). Trimming removed 3 bases from V and 0 bases from J, with 10 bases in between. This CDR3 has 15 amino acids. The V gene's germline CDR1 is SGDLS and CDR2 YYNGEE. The CDR3 DNA is TGTGCCAGCAGCGCACTAGAAAGCTCCTACAATGAGCAGTTCTTC. Translation gives CASSALESSYNEQFF.

The rearrangement joins TRBV7-6 to TRBJ1-2; 7 nucleotides agree with TRBD1. The CDR3 consists of 16 residues. Germline V gives CDR1 SGHVS, CDR2 FNYEAQ. Unmatched junction bases numbered 11, after V lost 4 bases and J lost 3 bases. The CDR3 loop reads CASSYGPPGQHYGYTF. The CDR3 DNA is TGTGCCAGCAGCTACGGACCTCCGGGACAGCACTATGGCTACACCTTC.

J is TRBJ2-7 and V is TRBV2; D ambiguous. CDR3 length equals 11 residues. The germline CDR1 and CDR2 sequences are SNHLY and FYNNEI. Trimming stripped 6 bases from V and 2 bases from J, with 5 bases between. This CDR3 reads CASSSTYEQYF. The CDR3 DNA reads TGTGCCAGCAGCAGTACCTACGAGCAGTACTTC. The variable domain in full, with the rest retrieved from reference TRBV2 and TRBJ2-7, is EPEVTQTPSHQVTQMGQEVILRCVPISNHLYFYWYRQILGQKVEFLVSFYNNEISEKSEIFDDQFSVERPDGSNFTLKIRSTKLEDSAMYFCASSSTYEQYFGPGTRLTVT.

The chain is built from TRBV6-5 and TRBJ2-3; D not resolved. Trimming left V 10 bases short and J 2 bases short, with 16 bases between. Germline CDR1 is MNHEY and CDR2 is SVGAGI. CDR3 size: 14 residues. As DNA, the CDR3 is TGTGCCACCGCAGATAATTTTGCCACAGATACGCAGTATTTT. Translating gives CATADNFATDTQYF.

This chain connects TRBV5-4 to TRBJ2-2; 9 bases map to TRBD2. The CDR3 covers 16 residues. V was clipped by 6 bases and J by 0 bases; unmatched bases: 6. The germline CDR1 and CDR2 sequences are SGHNT and YYREEE (reference sequence). The CDR3, as DNA: TGTGCCAGCAATCCTAGCGGGAAACCGAACACCGGGGAGCTGTTTTTT. Protein sequence: CASNPSGKPNTGELFF.

The chain recombines TRBV18 with TRBJ2-7; D perhaps matches TRBD1 (6 bases). The CDR3 is 18 amino acids. Trimming removed 5 bases from V and 3 bases from J, with 26 bases in between. Germline lookup yields CDR1 KGHSH and CDR2 LQKENI. CDR3 sequence reads: CASSLTGLGWTEIYEQYF. As DNA, the CDR3 is TGTGCCAGCTCATTAACCGGGCTAGGCTGGACAGAAATCTACGAGCAGTACTTC.

V and J are TRBV6-4 and TRBJ1-6; D is uncertain. Germline V gives CDR1 MRHNA, CDR2 SNTAGT. The V and J ends lost 4 bases and 14 bases respectively, with 18 bases between them. The CDR3 is made up of 14 amino acids. The CDR3 DNA follows: TGTGCCAGCAGTGTCGAACCGGGAGTTACATCCCTCCACTTT. Protein product: CASSVEPGVTSLHF.

CDR3 sequence (DNA): TGTGCCAGCAGCACGATGACAGGGTATGACGGCTACACCTTC. Translated, it gives CASSTMTGYDGYTF. The V gene is TRBV7-2, the J gene TRBJ1-2, with 7 bases aligning to TRBD1. This CDR3 spans 14 amino acids. V lost 5 bases, J lost 8 bases, and 11 bases stayed unmatched. Germline assignment: CDR1 SGHTA and CDR2 FQGNSA.

Here the CDR3 reads CASSRTRTDTQYF. The CDR3 nucleotides read TGTGCCAGCAGCCGTACCCGGACAGATACGCAGTATTTT. The chain is built from TRBV7-2 and TRBJ2-3; D is ambiguous. The CDR3 extends over 13 amino acids. Germline CDR1 reads SGHTA; CDR2 reads FQGNSA. The ends were cut back, 5 bases at V and 3 bases at J, with 9 bases in the middle.

The V gene is TRBV19, the J gene TRBJ2-7; 7 bases agree with TRBD2. CDR1 LNHDA and CDR2 SQIVND come from the germline V gene (reference sequence). The CDR3 loop spans 14 amino acids. Trimming took 2 bases from V and 6 from J; bases not matched to a gene: 7. This CDR3 reads CASSISGEPLEQYF. CDR3 DNA sequence: TGTGCCAGTAGTATAAGCGGGGAACCCCTCGAGCAGTACTTC.

This chain uses TRBV7-3 with TRBJ2-1; D perhaps matches TRBD2 (6 bases). The CDR3 length is 16 residues. The V and J ends lost 5 bases and 6 bases respectively, with 20 bases between them. Germline CDR1 is SGHTA and CDR2 is FQGTGA. The CDR3 is CASSPGLPGPINEQFF. The CDR3, as DNA: TGTGCCAGCAGCCCAGGACTACCCGGACCCATCAATGAGCAGTTCTTC.

This chain uses TRBV4-2 with TRBJ2-3; 8 bases are shared with TRBD2. CDR1 and CDR2 from the germline V gene are LGHNA and YNFKEQ. V shed 6 bases, J shed 8 bases, and the junction held 13 bases outside the gene matches. CDR3 size: 15 residues. CDR3 region: CASSQTGTRRVTQYF. In DNA, the CDR3 is TGTGCCAGCAGTCAAACCGGGACTAGAAGAGTTACGCAGTATTTT.

There are a few counts of this clone. The CDR3 coding sequence is TGTGCCAGCAGCTTAGTCAGGGGCGCTAACTATGGCTACACCTTC. Its protein is CASSLVRGANYGYTF. The V and J genes are TRBV7-8 and TRBJ1-2, with D perhaps matching TRBD1 (6 bases). Germline V gives CDR1 SGHVS, CDR2 FQNEAQ. Trimming cost V 1 base and J 0 bases, with 9 bases left between them. The CDR3 has 15 residues.

With regard to this clone: The sample carries other DNA sequences with the same CDR3. The chain combines TRBV18 with TRBJ2-3; D is ambiguous. The V end was cut by 3 bases, the J end by 4 bases, with 5 bases between. The CDR3 is made up of 12 amino acids. Germline CDR1 and CDR2: KGHSH and LQKENI. CDR3 sequence reads: CASSPIADTQYF. The CDR3 DNA reads TGTGCCAGCTCACCTATAGCAGATACGCAGTATTTT. Filled out from reference TRBV18 and TRBJ2-3, the complete variable domain reads NAGVMQNPRHLVRRRGQEARLRCSPMKGHSHVYWYRQLPEEGLKFMVYLQKENIIDESGMPKERFSAEFPKEGPSILRIQQVVRGDSAAYFCASSPIADTQYFGPGTRLTVL.

The chain links TRBV10-3 to TRBJ2-5, with TRBD2 identical over 14 bases. There are 14 residues in the CDR3. V lost 6 bases and J lost 3; bases outside the gene matches: 0. Looked up from germline, CDR1 is ENHRY and CDR2 is SYGVKD. The CDR3 loop reads CAIRTSGGEETQYF. The CDR3 bases are TGTGCCATCAGGACTAGCGGGGGGGAAGAGACCCAGTACTTC.

The chain carries TRBV5-1 and TRBJ2-1; possibly TRBD2 for D (6 bases). Germline V CDR1 and CDR2: SGHRS, YFSETQ. The ends were cut back, 3 bases at V and 6 bases at J, with 16 bases in the middle. CDR3 size: 15 residues. The DNA for the CDR3 is TGCGCCAGCAGCTCAAGGACTACGGGCGGCAATGAGCAGTTCTTC. Its protein product is CASSSRTTGGNEQFF.

This clone was observed a handful of times. This chain joins TRBV4-2 and TRBJ1-4; possibly TRBD1 for D (5 bases). This CDR3 has 13 residues. Germline assignment: CDR1 LGHNA and CDR2 YNFKEQ. V lost 9 bases and J lost 5, with 13 bases in between. CDR3 coding DNA: TGTGCCAGTGGGAGGGGAGCAAATGAAAAACTGTTTTTT. This gives the protein CASGRGANEKLFF.

This chain connects TRBV6-5 to TRBJ2-4; D not resolved. The CDR3 is 14 residues long. Per germline, CDR1 MNHEY and CDR2 SVGAGI. The ends were cut back, 4 bases at V and 0 bases at J, with 7 bases in the middle. The CDR3 loop is CASSWNRAKNIQYF. The CDR3 nucleotides read TGTGCCAGCAGTTGGAACAGAGCCAAAAACATTCAGTACTTC.

The chain has TRBV5-1 and TRBJ2-7, with no clear D. CDR1 and CDR2 from the germline V gene are SGHRS and YFSETQ. The CDR3 runs to 13 residues. V lost 4 bases to trimming and J lost 2 bases, with 10 bases between them. This chain's CDR3 is CASSPPRAYEQYF. CDR3 DNA sequence: TGCGCCAGCAGCCCTCCTCGGGCCTACGAGCAGTACTTC.

The chain is built from TRBV7-9 and TRBJ2-1; 7 nucleotides match TRBD2. CDR3 size: 17 residues. The germline V gene encodes CDR1 SEHNR and CDR2 FQNEAQ (reference sequence). The trim removed 2 bases at V and 0 bases at J, leaving 7 bases unmatched. CDR3 protein: CASSLMVSGYSYNEQFF. The DNA of the CDR3 is TGTGCCAGCAGCTTAATGGTTAGCGGGTACTCCTACAATGAGCAGTTCTTC.

The chain is built from TRBV28 and TRBJ1-4, with no clear D. Germline assignment: CDR1 MDHEN and CDR2 SYDVKM. Trimming took 7 bases from V and 2 from J, leaving 14 bases between them. The CDR3 is made up of 15 amino acids. The DNA of the CDR3 is TGTGCCAGCAATCCTTCGGGAGTGACTAATGAAAAACTGTTTTTT. Residues: CASNPSGVTNEKLFF.

The rearrangement uses TRBV9 and TRBJ1-1; TRBD1 might be the D (5 bases). The CDR3 runs to 16 residues. The germline gives CDR1 SGDLS, CDR2 YYNGEE. Trimming pared 4 bases from V and 4 bases from J, leaving 20 bases between. CDR3 nucleotide sequence: TGTGCCAGCAGCCCATCTATTGGGGGGGGTGGCACTGAAGCTTTCTTT. It translates to CASSPSIGGGGTEAFF.

V and J are TRBV6-4 and TRBJ1-1; tentatively, D is TRBD1 (5 bases). V lost 4 bases and J 1 base, leaving 10 bases between the germline ends. Per germline, CDR1 MRHNA and CDR2 SNTAGT. This CDR3 is 14 amino acids long. Here the CDR3 DNA reads TGTGCCAGCAGTGCGACAGATACGAACACTGAAGCTTTCTTT. Amino acids: CASSATDTNTEAFF.

This clone appeared a single time. The V call is TRBV6-2 or TRBV6-3, the J call TRBJ2-3; TRBD2 matches 8 bases. Looked up from germline, CDR1 is MNHEY and CDR2 is SVGEGT. The junction had 4 bases not matched to a gene; V was cut back by 3 bases and J by 2 bases. There are 15 residues in the CDR3. The CDR3 here is CASSYGAGDTDTQYF. The CDR3 coding sequence is TGTGCCAGCAGTTATGGAGCGGGAGACACAGATACGCAGTATTTT.

V is TRBV29-1 and J is TRBJ1-6; D gene unclear. V was trimmed by 5 bases and J by 4 bases, leaving 12 bases between them. The V gene's germline CDR1 is SQVTM and CDR2 ANQGSEA. The CDR3 length is 14 residues. The CDR3 sequence: CSVLEAGYNSPLHF. The CDR3 nucleotides read TGCAGCGTTTTAGAAGCAGGTTATAATTCACCCCTCCACTTT.

The chain couples TRBV6-5 to TRBJ1-3; TRBD1 agrees at 7 bases. The ends lost 6 bases at V and 3 bases at J; junction bases unmatched: 5. Germline V lookup: CDR1 MNHEY, CDR2 SVGAGI. The CDR3 contains 14 residues. In DNA, the CDR3 is TGTGCCAGCAGGAAGGGGGCAGGTGGAAACACCATATATTTT. Protein sequence: CASRKGAGGNTIYF.

This chain uses TRBV19 with TRBJ1-4, with D possibly being TRBD1 (5 bases). The germline CDR1 and CDR2 sequences are LNHDA and SQIVND (reference sequence). Between the trimmed V and J ends, which lost 2 bases and 7 bases, there was a span of 14 bases. The CDR3 covers 15 residues. The CDR3 region has the DNA TGTGCCAGTAGTATACCCTTGGGGCGCGGTGAAAAACTGTTTTTT. This translates into CASSIPLGRGEKLFF.

The chain employs TRBV24-1 and TRBJ2-7; D may be TRBD1 (5 bases). Trimming pared 3 bases from V and 0 bases from J, leaving 11 bases between. CDR3 length: 15 amino acids. Germline values: CDR1 KGHDR, CDR2 SFDVKD. CDR3 protein: CATSDPTVSSYEQYF. DNA for the CDR3: TGTGCCACCAGTGATCCGACAGTAAGCTCCTACGAGCAGTACTTC.

The chain combines TRBV19 with TRBJ2-1; 10 nucleotides align to TRBD1. This CDR3 comprises 14 residues. The V gene end was trimmed by 4 bases and the J gene end by 10 bases; junction bases not matched to a gene: 7. Germline CDR1 LNHDA, CDR2 SQIVND (reference sequence). Written as DNA, the CDR3 is TGTGCCAGTAGTAAGGGACAGGGGAAGCGGGAGCAGTTCTTC. Amino acids: CASSKGQGKREQFF.